Listed here are 10 T cell receptor beta chains from one sample, sequenced in a study of T cell changes during pregnancy in multiple sclerosis. The method was immunoSEQ multiplex PCR; TCRdb's version includes in-frame clones alone and lacks a portion of them. In the table there are under 60,000 clones, roughly nine tenths of which are singletons. Sequenced material: CD4+ T cells from peripheral blood mononuclear cells, taken in the second trimester of pregnancy. All receptors derive from a female donor in good health, enrolled as a control in a pregnancy study.

The V call is TRBV30, the J call TRBJ1-3, with 8 bases lining up with TRBD1. Trimming took 3 bases from V and 4 from J; bases not matched to a gene: 2. Per the germline V gene, CDR1 is GTSNPN and CDR2 is SVGIG (reference sequence). The CDR3 contains 13 residues. The CDR3 bases are TGTGCCTGGAGAACAGGGGGAGGAAACACCATATATTTT. Its translation: CAWRTGGGNTIYF.

V is TRBV6-1 and J is TRBJ1-1, with unresolved D. There are 13 residues in the CDR3. The V end lost 2 bases, the J end lost 8 bases, and 12 bases lay between the germline ends. The germline CDR1 and CDR2 sequences are MNHNS and SASEGT. The CDR3 sequence: CASSEISLGEAFF. Here the CDR3 DNA reads TGTGCCAGCAGTGAAATTTCCCTCGGGGAAGCTTTCTTT.

The gene calls are TRBV7-2 and TRBJ2-1; 9 bases fit TRBD2. Germline V gene sequence: CDR1 SGHTA, CDR2 FQGNSA. With V trimmed by 2 bases and J by 8 bases, 7 bases remained unmatched. The CDR3 loop spans 15 amino acids. CDR3 amino acids: CASSLFGTSKHEQFF. The CDR3 DNA reads TGTGCCAGCAGCTTATTTGGGACTAGCAAGCATGAGCAGTTCTTC.

The J gene is TRBJ2-5, the V gene TRBV19; TRBD2 matches at 8 bases. The CDR3 spans 16 residues. Germline CDR1 and CDR2: LNHDA and SQIVND (reference sequence). After removal of 4 bases from V and 2 bases from J, the junction contained 9 bases not matched to a gene. The CDR3 sequence is CASSTSRIAGQETQYF. The CDR3, as DNA: TGTGCCAGTAGTACATCACGAATAGCGGGGCAAGAGACCCAGTACTTC.

This clone has just one count. The chain recombines TRBV5-1 with TRBJ2-2; TRBD2 is a possible D gene (7 bases). Germline CDR1 is SGHRS and CDR2 is YFSETQ. Between the trimmed V and J ends, which lost 5 bases and 4 bases, there was a span of 15 bases. The CDR3 sequence is 15 residues long. Here the CDR3 reads CASSRGGQSTGELFF. As DNA, the CDR3 is TGCGCCAGCAGTAGGGGGGGGCAAAGCACCGGGGAGCTGTTTTTT. The whole variable domain, remainder taken from reference TRBV5-1 and TRBJ2-2, is KAGVTQTPRYLIKTRGQQVTLSCSPISGHRSVSWYQQTPGQGLQFLFEYFSETQRNKGNFPGRFSGRQFSNSRSEMNVSTLELGDSALYLCASSRGGQSTGELFFGEGSRLTVL.

V and J are TRBV7-9 and TRBJ1-4; D not resolved. The CDR3 covers 15 residues. V lost 5 bases and J lost 6, with 16 bases in between. Per the germline V gene, CDR1 is SEHNR and CDR2 is FQNEAQ (reference sequence). CDR3: CASSPLGAGDEKLFF. In DNA, the CDR3 is TGTGCCAGCAGCCCTTTGGGAGCAGGCGATGAAAAACTGTTTTTT.

This sequence joins TRBV5-1 and TRBJ2-1, with 10 bases aligning to TRBD2. The CDR3 runs 16 residues. Per germline, CDR1 SGHRS and CDR2 YFSETQ. V shed 1 base and J 9 bases; nucleotides not matched to a gene: 10. The CDR3 nucleotides read TGCGCCAGCAGCTTGTTTGGGACTAGCGCTGACCTTGAGCAGTTCTTC. Its translation: CASSLFGTSADLEQFF. The full variable domain, rest sourced from reference TRBV5-1 and TRBJ2-1, is KAGVTQTPRYLIKTRGQQVTLSCSPISGHRSVSWYQQTPGQGLQFLFEYFSETQRNKGNFPGRFSGRQFSNSRSEMNVSTLELGDSALYLCASSLFGTSADLEQFFGPGTRLTVL.

J is TRBJ1-1 and V is TRBV20-1, with 7 bases identical to TRBD1. After removal of 5 bases from V and 6 bases from J, the junction contained 3 bases not matched to a gene. The CDR3 is made up of 11 amino acids. Germline values: CDR1 DFQATT, CDR2 SNEGSKA (reference sequence). Here the CDR3 reads CSAFQGAEAFF. In DNA form, the CDR3 reads TGCAGTGCTTTTCAGGGGGCTGAAGCTTTCTTT.

This chain links TRBV5-1 with TRBJ1-2; possibly TRBD1 for D (6 bases). The V gene lost 0 bases and the J gene lost 0 bases, with 15 bases spanning the gap. CDR1 SGHRS and CDR2 YFSETQ come from the germline V gene. The CDR3 covers 17 residues. CDR3 loop: CASSLEVRAGANYGYTF. The CDR3 DNA is TGCGCCAGCAGCTTGGAAGTTAGGGCAGGGGCTAACTATGGCTACACCTTC.

The chain carries TRBV18 and TRBJ1-4; D is undetermined. Germline lookup yields CDR1 KGHSH and CDR2 LQKENI. There are 17 residues in the CDR3. Deletions cut 3 bases from V and 3 bases from J, with 17 bases between. The CDR3 DNA reads as TGTGCCAGCTCACCCACCAATGAGAGAGGATCTAATGAAAAACTGTTTTTT. Its translation is CASSPTNERGSNEKLFF.